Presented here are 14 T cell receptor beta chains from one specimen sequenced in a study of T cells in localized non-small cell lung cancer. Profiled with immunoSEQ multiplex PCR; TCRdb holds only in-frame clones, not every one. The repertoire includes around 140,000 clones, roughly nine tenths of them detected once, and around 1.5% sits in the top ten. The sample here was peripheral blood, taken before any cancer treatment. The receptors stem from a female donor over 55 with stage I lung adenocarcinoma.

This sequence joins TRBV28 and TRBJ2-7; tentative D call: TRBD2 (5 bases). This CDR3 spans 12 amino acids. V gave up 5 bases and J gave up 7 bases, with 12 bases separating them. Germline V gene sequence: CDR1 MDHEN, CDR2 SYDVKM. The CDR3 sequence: CASSHLAWEQYF. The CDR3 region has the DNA TGTGCCAGCAGTCATCTAGCTTGGGAGCAGTACTTC.

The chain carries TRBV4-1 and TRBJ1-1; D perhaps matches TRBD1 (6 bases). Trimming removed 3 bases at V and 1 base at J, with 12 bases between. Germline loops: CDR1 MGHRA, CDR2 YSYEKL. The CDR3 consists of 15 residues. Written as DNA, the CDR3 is TGCGCCAGCAGCCATCTGGGGGCAGCGAACACTGAAGCTTTCTTT. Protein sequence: CASSHLGAANTEAFF.

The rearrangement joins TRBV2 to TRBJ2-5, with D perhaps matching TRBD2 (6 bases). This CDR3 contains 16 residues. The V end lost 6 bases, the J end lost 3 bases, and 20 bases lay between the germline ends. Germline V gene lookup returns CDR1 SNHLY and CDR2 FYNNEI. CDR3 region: CASSPPAAGLEETQYF. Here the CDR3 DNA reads TGTGCCAGCAGCCCCCCCGCGGCGGGGTTGGAAGAGACCCAGTACTTC.

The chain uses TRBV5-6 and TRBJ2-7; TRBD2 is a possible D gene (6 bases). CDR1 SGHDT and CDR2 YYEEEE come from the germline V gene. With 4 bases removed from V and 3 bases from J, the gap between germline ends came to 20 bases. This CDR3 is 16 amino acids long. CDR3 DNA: TGTGCCAGCAGCCCAGGGACTTCCGACCCAGGCTACGAGCAGTACTTC. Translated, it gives CASSPGTSDPGYEQYF.

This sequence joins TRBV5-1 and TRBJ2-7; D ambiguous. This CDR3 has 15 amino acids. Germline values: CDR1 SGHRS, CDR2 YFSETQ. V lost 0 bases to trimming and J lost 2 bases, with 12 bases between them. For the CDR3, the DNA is TGCGCCAGCAGCTTGGCCCCTGACCCTACCTACGAGCAGTACTTC. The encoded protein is CASSLAPDPTYEQYF.

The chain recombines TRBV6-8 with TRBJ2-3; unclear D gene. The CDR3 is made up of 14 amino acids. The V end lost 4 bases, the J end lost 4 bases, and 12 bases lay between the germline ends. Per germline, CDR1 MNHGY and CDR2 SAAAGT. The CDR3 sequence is CASSSPLGADTQYF. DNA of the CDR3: TGTGCCAGCAGTTCTCCTTTGGGTGCAGATACGCAGTATTTT.

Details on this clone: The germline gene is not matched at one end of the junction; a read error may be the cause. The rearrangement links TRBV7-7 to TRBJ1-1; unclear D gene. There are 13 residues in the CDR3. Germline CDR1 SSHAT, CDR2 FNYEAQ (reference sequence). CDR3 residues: CASSLTEDTEAFF. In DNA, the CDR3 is TGTGCTAGCAGCTTAACAGAAGACACTGAAGCTTTCTTT.

Here the CDR3 reads CASSRWGLAGRTYNEQFF. The CDR3 nucleotides read TGTGCCAGCAGTAGGTGGGGTTTAGCGGGTAGGACCTACAATGAGCAGTTCTTC. The chain recombines TRBV7-9 with TRBJ2-1; 7 nucleotides match TRBD2. Germline CDR1 is SEHNR and CDR2 is FQNEAQ (reference sequence). The CDR3 is made up of 18 amino acids. The junction had 16 bases not matched to a gene; V was cut back by 6 bases and J by 2 bases.

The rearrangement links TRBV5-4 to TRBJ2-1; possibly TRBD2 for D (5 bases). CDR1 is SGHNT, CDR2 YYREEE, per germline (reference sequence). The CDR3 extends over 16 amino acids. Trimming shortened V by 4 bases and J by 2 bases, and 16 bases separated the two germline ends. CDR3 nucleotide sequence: TGTGCCAGCAGCCCTATAGCGCCCACAACCTACAATGAGCAGTTCTTC. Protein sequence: CASSPIAPTTYNEQFF.

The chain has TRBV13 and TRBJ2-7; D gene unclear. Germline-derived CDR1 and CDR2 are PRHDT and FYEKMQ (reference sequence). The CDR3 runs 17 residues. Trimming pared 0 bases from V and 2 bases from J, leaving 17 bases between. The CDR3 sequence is CASSLGTKEYLAYEQYF. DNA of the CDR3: TGTGCCAGCAGCTTAGGAACAAAGGAATACCTTGCCTACGAGCAGTACTTC.

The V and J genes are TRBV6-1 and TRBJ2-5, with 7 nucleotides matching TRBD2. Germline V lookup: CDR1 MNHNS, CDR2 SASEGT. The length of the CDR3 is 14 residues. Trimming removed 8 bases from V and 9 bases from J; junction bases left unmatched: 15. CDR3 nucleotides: TGTGCCAGCTACCCTTGGACTAGTCAAGGCCCCCAGTACTTC. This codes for CASYPWTSQGPQYF.

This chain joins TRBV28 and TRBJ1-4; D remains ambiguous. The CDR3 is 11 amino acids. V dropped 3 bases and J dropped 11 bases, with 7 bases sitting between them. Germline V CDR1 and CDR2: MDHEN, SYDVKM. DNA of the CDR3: TGTGCCAGCAGTTTGCTACAGAAACTGTTTTTT. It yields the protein CASSLLQKLFF.

CDR3 region: CASSLASSGAQETQYF. The CDR3 DNA reads TGTGCCAGCAGCTTGGCCTCCAGCGGAGCCCAAGAGACCCAGTACTTC. The rearrangement uses TRBV5-4 and TRBJ2-5, with a possible D match to TRBD2 (5 bases). The germline CDR1 and CDR2 sequences are SGHNT and YYREEE (reference sequence). CDR3 length equals 16 residues. The germline V and J ends were trimmed by 0 bases and 1 base, with 13 bases remaining between them.

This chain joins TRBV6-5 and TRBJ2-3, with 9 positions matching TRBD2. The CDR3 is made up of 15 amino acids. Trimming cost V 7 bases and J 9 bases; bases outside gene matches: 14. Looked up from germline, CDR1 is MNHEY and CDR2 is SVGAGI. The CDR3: CASNPPGGSGRTQYF. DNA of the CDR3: TGTGCCAGCAATCCCCCTGGGGGCAGCGGGAGGACGCAGTATTTT.